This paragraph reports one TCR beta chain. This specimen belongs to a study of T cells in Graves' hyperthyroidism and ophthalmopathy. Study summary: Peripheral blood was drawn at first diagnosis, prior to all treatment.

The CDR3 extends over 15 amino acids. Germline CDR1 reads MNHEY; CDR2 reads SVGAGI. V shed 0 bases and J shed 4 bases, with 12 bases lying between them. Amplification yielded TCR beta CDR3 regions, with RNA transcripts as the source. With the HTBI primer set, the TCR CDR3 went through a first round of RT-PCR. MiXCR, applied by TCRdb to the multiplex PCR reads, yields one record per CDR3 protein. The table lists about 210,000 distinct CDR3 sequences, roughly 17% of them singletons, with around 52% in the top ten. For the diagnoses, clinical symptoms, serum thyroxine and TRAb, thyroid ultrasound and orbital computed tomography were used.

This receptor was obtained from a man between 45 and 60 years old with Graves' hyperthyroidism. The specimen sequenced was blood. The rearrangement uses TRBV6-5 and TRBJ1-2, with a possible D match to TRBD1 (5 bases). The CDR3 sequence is CASSYSGASAYGYTF. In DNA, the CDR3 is TGTGCCAGCAGTTACTCTGGGGCAAGCGCCTATGGCTACACCTTC.